These T cell receptor beta chains were read from a single sample in a study of cytomegalovirus exposure and HLA in healthy donors. Clones were sequenced by immunoSEQ multiplex PCR, and TCRdb holds only the in-frame ones, with some missing. The sample holds 150,000 to 200,000 clones, around four fifths seen once. The sample comprised PBMCs. Source of these receptors: a female donor in good health and CMV-seronegative. CDR3s include the opening cysteine and the closing phenylalanine or tryptophan. D genes are given only for firm matches. Clone size is not always given. Where it is, it says once, few, many or a class for expanded clones.

size | D | J | V | CDR3 | DNA
. | . | TRBJ1-5 | TRBV6-1 | CASSEVLEGGQPQHF | TGTGCCAGCAGTGAAGTTTTAGAGGGAGGCCAGCCCCAGCATTTT
. | TRBD2 | TRBJ2-1 | TRBV6-1 | CASSLAGVLGEQFF | TGTGCCAGCAGTCTAGCGGGAGTCCTCGGTGAGCAGTTCTTC
. | . | TRBJ2-7 | TRBV5-1 | CASSLVPAAYEQYF | TGCGCCAGCAGCTTGGTTCCAGCGGCTTACGAGCAGTACTTC
. | TRBD1 | TRBJ2-7 | TRBV2 | CASSADRVAREQYF | TGTGCCAGCAGTGCCGACAGGGTCGCTAGAGAGCAGTACTTC
. | TRBD1 | TRBJ2-2 | TRBV5-6 | CASSSRRTGGASGELFF | TGTGCCAGCAGCAGTCGACGGACAGGGGGCGCCTCAGGGGAGCTGTTTTTT
once | TRBD1 | TRBJ1-1 | TRBV18 | CASSPTGQNTEAFF | TGTGCCAGCTCACCGACAGGGCAGAACACTGAAGCTTTCTTT
. | . | TRBJ1-5 | TRBV21-1 | CASSKGRGLSPQHF | TGTGCCAGCAGCAAAGGGAGGGGCCTCTCGCCCCAGCATTTT
. | . | TRBJ2-7 | TRBV9 | CASSEGGPSYEQYF | TGTGCCAGCAGCGAGGGAGGTCCCTCCTACGAGCAGTACTTC
. | . | TRBJ2-7 | TRBV9 | CASSVSQGHEQYF | TGTGCCAGCAGCGTAAGTCAGGGCCACGAGCAGTACTTC
. | . | TRBJ1-1 | TRBV5-1 | CASNRVGGATEAFF | TGCGCCAGCAATCGGGTAGGGGGTGCCACTGAAGCTTTCTTT
few | . | TRBJ1-1 | TRBV27 | CASSFRLGGTEAFF | TGTGCCAGCAGTTTCAGACTAGGTGGGACTGAAGCTTTCTTT
few | . | TRBJ1-3 | TRBV11-2 | CASSSRGFSGNTIYF | TGTGCCAGCAGCTCCCGAGGGTTCTCTGGAAACACCATATATTTT
. | . | TRBJ2-7 | TRBV6-5 | CASTPLVGSYEQYF | TGTGCCAGCACCCCCCTAGTGGGTTCCTACGAGCAGTACTTC
. | . | TRBJ1-1 | TRBV9 | CASSVEQANTEAFF | TGTGCCAGCAGCGTAGAACAGGCGAACACTGAAGCTTTCTTT
. | . | TRBJ2-2 | TRBV12-5 | CASGLVRQGMGELFF | TGTGCTAGTGGTTTGGTACGGCAGGGGATGGGGGAGCTGTTTTTT
. | TRBD1 | TRBJ2-7 | TRBV2 | CASRGDRWAEFSYEQYF | TGTGCCAGCAGGGGGGACAGGTGGGCCGAATTTTCCTACGAGCAGTACTTC
. | . | TRBJ2-1 | TRBV20-1 | CSAREQNEQFF | TGCAGTGCTAGAGAGCAGAATGAGCAGTTCTTC
. | . | TRBJ1-4 | TRBV7-2 | CASSLGASRATNEKLFF | TGTGCCAGCAGCTTAGGGGCCAGTAGAGCAACTAATGAAAAACTGTTTTTT
. | TRBD1 | TRBJ1-6 | TRBV29-1 | CSVRWTGTLNSPLHF | TGCAGCGTCCGCTGGACAGGGACGTTGAATTCACCCCTCCACTTT